The 14 T cell receptor beta chains listed next were all sequenced from one sample in a study of T-cell memory formation after mild COVID-19. TCRdb used MiXCR to reprocess the 5' RACE reads, holding one entry per CDR3 protein. The table shows under 400,000 distinct CDR3 sequences, with around 27% occurring only once. What was sequenced was PBMCs or a T cell subset sorted from them (not recorded which). The receptors stem from an adult woman who had mild COVID-19 (a few samples of this study predate the infection). Cell type and time point are not known.

The chain has TRBV3-1 and TRBJ2-5; the D is unclear. The CDR3 spans 12 residues. V dropped 8 bases and J dropped 3 bases, with 10 bases sitting between them. Germline CDR1 reads LGHDT; CDR2 reads YNNKEL (reference sequence). CDR3 in amino acids: CASAPDEETQYF. CDR3 sequence (DNA): TGTGCCAGCGCCCCAGACGAAGAGACCCAGTACTTC.

J is TRBJ2-1 and V is TRBV7-6; 11 bases map to TRBD2. Trimming cost V 7 bases and J 4 bases; bases outside gene matches: 6. Germline V gene data show CDR1 as SGHVS and CDR2 as FNYEAQ. The CDR3 consists of 15 residues. CDR3 sequence: CASNRGLAGYNEQFF. The CDR3 nucleotides read TGTGCCAGCAACCGCGGACTAGCGGGTTACAATGAGCAGTTCTTC.

J is TRBJ2-3 and V is TRBV7-9; 11 positions match TRBD2. Germline CDR1 and CDR2: SEHNR and FQNEAQ (reference sequence). The junction had 6 bases not matched to a gene; V was cut back by 5 bases and J by 5 bases. The CDR3 totals 15 residues. Here the CDR3 reads CASSPLAGGLDTQYF. In DNA form, the CDR3 reads TGTGCCAGCAGCCCTCTAGCGGGAGGTCTAGATACGCAGTATTTT.

A few counts support this clonotype. The chain combines TRBV5-4 with TRBJ2-3, with 12 nucleotides matching TRBD1. The germline gives CDR1 SGHNT, CDR2 YYREEE (reference sequence). The junction had 3 bases not matched to a gene; V was cut back by 1 base and J by 0 bases. This CDR3 has 17 amino acids. CDR3 in DNA: TGTGCCAGCAGCTTGTTGGGACAGGGGGCCAGCACAGATACGCAGTATTTT. Encoded protein: CASSLLGQGASTDTQYF.

The V gene is TRBV11-2, the J gene TRBJ2-5; 7 bases align to TRBD2. Germline V gives CDR1 SGHAT, CDR2 FQNNGV. The CDR3 contains 16 residues. Germline trimming cut 1 base from V and 3 bases from J; bases unmatched to any gene: 8. Here the CDR3 DNA reads TGTGCCAGCAGCTTAGCCTGGGGGACTAATGAAGAGACCCAGTACTTC. Its translation is CASSLAWGTNEETQYF.

This sequence joins TRBV7-9 and TRBJ2-5; TRBD1 matches 7 bases. V lost 2 bases to trimming and J lost 5 bases; unmatched junction nucleotides: 11. Germline CDR1 is SEHNR and CDR2 is FQNEAQ (reference sequence). This CDR3 region has 16 residues. CDR3 coding DNA: TGTGCCAGCAGCTTATTAAGGGATCTAGGGGGCGAGACCCAGTACTTC. Translation gives CASSLLRDLGGETQYF.

The rearrangement uses TRBV12-3 or TRBV12-4 and TRBJ1-2; 9 nucleotides agree with TRBD1. The V and J ends lost 5 bases and 3 bases, in that order; junction bases with no gene match: 4. The CDR3 is made up of 14 amino acids. CDR3 sequence reads: CASSEQGAYYGYTF. CDR3 coding DNA: TGTGCCAGCAGTGAACAGGGGGCGTACTATGGCTACACCTTC.

The chain joins TRBV6-2 or TRBV6-3 to TRBJ2-2; 8 bases are a match to TRBD1. CDR1 and CDR2 from the germline V gene are MNHEY and SVGEGT. This CDR3 region has 16 residues. V shed 6 bases and J 0 bases; nucleotides not matched to a gene: 6. DNA for the CDR3: TGTGCCAGCAGCCCGGCGGACAGGGCGAACACCGGGGAGCTGTTTTTT. Encoded protein: CASSPADRANTGELFF.

This clonotype showed up just a few times. The gene calls are TRBV24-1 and TRBJ2-2, with D possibly TRBD2 on 5 matching bases. V lost 0 bases and J 6 bases, leaving 7 bases between the germline ends. The CDR3 has 14 residues. Germline assignment: CDR1 KGHDR and CDR2 SFDVKD. CDR3 residues: CATSDLAEAGELFF. For the CDR3, the DNA is TGTGCCACCAGTGATTTGGCGGAGGCCGGGGAGCTGTTTTTT.

The chain joins TRBV5-1 to TRBJ2-1, with D perhaps matching TRBD2 (6 bases). This CDR3 contains 15 residues. V gave up 0 bases and J gave up 6 bases, with 13 bases separating them. CDR1 is SGHRS and CDR2 is YFSETQ in the germline V gene. As DNA, the CDR3 is TGCGCCAGCAGCTTGGAGCTAGCGTCTTCCAATGAGCAGTTCTTC. As protein: CASSLELASSNEQFF.

This clonotype was counted only a few times. The J gene is TRBJ2-3, the V gene TRBV10-3; D is unresolved. This CDR3 has 13 amino acids. The germline V gene encodes CDR1 ENHRY and CDR2 SYGVKD. The V and J ends lost 3 bases and 2 bases respectively, with 6 bases between them. In DNA form, the CDR3 reads TGTGCCATCAGTGATGGGTTCACAGATACGCAGTATTTT. Residues: CAISDGFTDTQYF.

This clonotype was recorded many times. This chain connects TRBV30 to TRBJ2-1; D gene uncertain. The CDR3 is made up of 15 amino acids. The germline CDR1 and CDR2 sequences are GTSNPN and SVGIG (reference sequence). The ends were cut back, 0 bases at V and 5 bases at J, with 14 bases in the middle. For the CDR3, the DNA is TGTGCCTGGAGTGTACTCAGGCGCACGAACAATGAGCAGTTCTTC. This encodes CAWSVLRRTNNEQFF.

This clonotype has more than one count but fewer than ten. This chain connects TRBV29-1 to TRBJ2-2; D ambiguous. Germline CDR1 reads SQVTM; CDR2 reads ANQGSEA. V lost 4 bases and J 3 bases, leaving 15 bases between the germline ends. The CDR3 is 15 residues long. The CDR3 spells CSVGRRRMDTGELFF. The DNA of the CDR3 is TGCAGCGTTGGTAGGAGACGTATGGACACCGGGGAGCTGTTTTTT.

This clonotype appeared a few times. This chain joins TRBV5-1 and TRBJ1-5, with 8 bases that match TRBD1. V gave up 4 bases and J gave up 3 bases; unmatched junction bases: 3. CDR3 length: 14 residues. From germline, CDR1 is SGHRS and CDR2 YFSETQ. CDR3 protein: CASSATGDNQPQHF. The CDR3 coding sequence is TGCGCCAGCAGCGCGACAGGGGACAATCAGCCCCAGCATTTT.